This TCR beta chain was observed in a study of cytomegalovirus exposure and HLA in healthy donors. The length of the CDR3 is 14 residues. Per germline, CDR1 SGHTA and CDR2 FQGNSA. The PCR contained 60 Vbeta and 13 Jbeta primers. The repertoire was sequenced with immunoSEQ multiplex PCR; TCRdb's copy has only in-frame clones and lacks some. The table lists roughly 130,000 clones, 70% to 80% of them singletons. The rearrangement links TRBV7-2 to TRBJ2-5, with 7 bases lining up with TRBD1. TRBJ2-7 explains the end of the DNA better; the J call may be wrong. The TCR was taken from a woman aged 45 to 65 in good health and CMV-seropositive. The specimen was PBMCs. CDR3 amino acids: CASSPDRATYEQYF. The CDR3 DNA is TGTGCCAGCAGCCCCGACAGGGCTACCTACGAGCAGTACTTC.